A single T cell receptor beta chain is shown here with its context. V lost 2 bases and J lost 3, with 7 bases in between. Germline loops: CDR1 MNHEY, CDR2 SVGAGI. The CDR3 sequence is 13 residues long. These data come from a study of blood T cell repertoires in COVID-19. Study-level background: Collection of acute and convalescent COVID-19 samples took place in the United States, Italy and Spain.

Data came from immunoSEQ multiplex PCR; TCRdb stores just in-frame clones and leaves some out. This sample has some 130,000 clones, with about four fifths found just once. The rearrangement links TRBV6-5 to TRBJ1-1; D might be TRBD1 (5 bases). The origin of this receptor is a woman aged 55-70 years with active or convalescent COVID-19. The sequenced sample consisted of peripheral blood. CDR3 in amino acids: CASSYARDTEAFF. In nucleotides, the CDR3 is TGTGCCAGCAGTTACGCCAGGGACACTGAAGCTTTCTTT.